The count of the clone carrying this T cell receptor beta chain is one. In the original workflow: Amplified reference gene primers provided the basis for estimating nucleated cell counts. The method was immunoSEQ multiplex PCR; TCRdb's version includes in-frame clones alone and lacks a portion of them. Clone size and V and J calls were adopted from that table, with D and trimming inferred from the DNA. The profile shows some 300,000 clones, roughly 90% of them singletons. Enrolled during active infection, Seattle patients were then followed longitudinally. This sample stems from a study of blood T cell repertoires in COVID-19. Overall study: From the United States, Italy and Spain came samples of acute and convalescent COVID-19. T cells, B-cell-depleted T cells, or PBMCs provided the cDNA or gDNA that served as material.

This receptor was obtained from a woman in her twenties or thirties with COVID-19, enrolled during active disease. Sequencing input: peripheral blood.

The CDR3 nucleotides are TGTGCCAGCAGCTTGATAGGGGGCGCGGGAACTGAAGCTTTCTTT. Its protein is CASSLIGGAGTEAFF. This chain links TRBV5-4 with TRBJ1-1, with 7 nucleotides matching TRBD1. Germline V gene sequence: CDR1 SGHNT, CDR2 YYREEE (reference sequence). The junction had 8 bases not matched to a gene; V was cut back by 1 base and J by 5 bases. The CDR3 sequence is 15 residues long.